This record looks at one TCR beta chain sequence and its context. Its target is unknown. This sample was included in a study of cytomegalovirus exposure and HLA in healthy donors. General study results and limits: According to an earlier analysis, most TCR beta V segments yielded productive rearrangements about 87% or about 30% of the time. Presence/absence comparisons presumed near-even sequencing depth among donors. Information on immune exposure was restricted to one variable (CMV serostatus).

The PCR contained 60 Vbeta and 13 Jbeta primers. Assay used: immunoSEQ multiplex PCR; TCRdb lists only in-frame clones, some missing. This sample has more than 200,000 clones, with about 75% found just once. The CDR3 runs 14 residues. Per the germline V gene, CDR1 is MNHEY and CDR2 is SVGAGI. Losses at the gene ends were 10 bases for V and 4 bases for J; bases not matched to a gene: 8. The chain is built from TRBV6-5 and TRBJ2-3; the match to TRBD2 covers 10 bases. The sequence was collected from a man between 18 and 29 years old in good health and CMV-seronegative. Material for sequencing was PBMCs. The CDR3 here is CAIAASGGADTQYF. CDR3 bases: TGTGCCATCGCGGCTAGCGGGGGCGCAGATACGCAGTATTTT.